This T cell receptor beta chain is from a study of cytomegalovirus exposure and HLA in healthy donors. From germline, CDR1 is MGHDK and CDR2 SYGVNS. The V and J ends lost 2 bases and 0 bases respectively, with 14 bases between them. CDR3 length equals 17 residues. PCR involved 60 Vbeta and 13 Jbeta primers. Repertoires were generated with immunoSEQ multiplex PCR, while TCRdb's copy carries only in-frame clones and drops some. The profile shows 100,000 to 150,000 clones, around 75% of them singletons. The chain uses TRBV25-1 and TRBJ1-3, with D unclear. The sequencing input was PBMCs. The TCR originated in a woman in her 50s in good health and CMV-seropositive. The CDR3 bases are TGTGCCAGCAGTGAAGGAGGAGGCAGCCCCTCTGGAAACACCATATATTTT. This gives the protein CASSEGGGSPSGNTIYF.